One sample yielded the 8 T cell receptor beta chains listed below, sequenced in a study of blood T cell repertoires in COVID-19. Clones were read by immunoSEQ multiplex PCR, and TCRdb kept only the in-frame ones, dropping some. The table includes tens of thousands of clones, 74% detected once. Source material: peripheral blood. These receptors were taken from a human donor with acute or convalescent COVID-19. The donor label of this sample is uncertain.

CDR3 loop: CASTPGGQGSQPQHF. Written as DNA, the CDR3 is TGTGCCAGCACCCCAGGGGGACAGGGAAGCCAGCCCCAGCATTTT. This sequence joins TRBV2 and TRBJ1-5, with TRBD1 matching over 9 bases. This CDR3 comprises 15 residues. CDR1 SNHLY and CDR2 FYNNEI come from the germline V gene. The V gene end was trimmed by 7 bases and the J gene end by 7 bases; junction bases not matched to a gene: 11.

This sequence joins TRBV7-2 and TRBJ1-1, with D perhaps matching TRBD1 (6 bases). The CDR3 length is 18 residues. CDR1 SGHTA and CDR2 FQGNSA come from the germline V gene. V was trimmed by 1 base and J by 1 base, leaving 19 bases between them. The CDR3, as DNA: TGTGCCAGCAGCTTAGGGGTGAACAGGGTAGTGGCGAACACTGAAGCTTTCTTT. Translated, it gives CASSLGVNRVVANTEAFF.

The chain uses TRBV28 and TRBJ1-4; D ambiguous. The CDR3 consists of 14 residues. Germline assignment: CDR1 MDHEN and CDR2 SYDVKM. The V end lost 3 bases, the J end lost 3 bases, and 8 bases lay between the germline ends. CDR3 DNA sequence: TGTGCCAGCAGTTTCTTGGGAGCTAATGAAAAACTGTTTTTT. This encodes CASSFLGANEKLFF.

The chain joins TRBV9 to TRBJ2-3, with 7 bases that match TRBD2. The CDR3 contains 17 residues. Trimming removed 0 bases from V and 3 bases from J; junction bases left unmatched: 10. Germline loops: CDR1 SGDLS, CDR2 YYNGEE. The CDR3 protein is CASSVEVAGVGTDTQYF. DNA for the CDR3: TGTGCCAGCAGCGTAGAGGTTGCGGGGGTGGGTACAGATACGCAGTATTTT.

The rearrangement uses TRBV23-1 and TRBJ2-4, with 7 bases fitting TRBD2. TRBV23-1 is marked as an open reading frame, function uncertain. Losses at the gene ends were 7 bases for V and 1 base for J; bases not matched to a gene: 10. The CDR3 length is 16 residues. The CDR3 is CASNDVAGVAKNIQYF. CDR3 nucleotide sequence: TGCGCCAGCAACGATGTGGCGGGAGTGGCCAAAAACATTCAGTACTTC.

This rearrangement joins TRBV6-5 to TRBJ1-1, with D uncertain. The ends were cut back, 8 bases at V and 2 bases at J, with 9 bases in the middle. The CDR3 runs 12 residues. Germline values: CDR1 MNHEY, CDR2 SVGAGI. The CDR3 is CASAGSNTEAFF. The CDR3 DNA reads as TGTGCCAGCGCGGGAAGTAACACTGAAGCTTTCTTT.

The rearrangement joins TRBV12-3 or TRBV12-4 to TRBJ2-5; a possible D gene is TRBD2 (6 bases). V was cut by 0 bases and J by 10 bases, with 9 bases left in between. This CDR3 region has 12 residues. This CDR3 reads CASSLAGLDQYF. The CDR3, as DNA: TGTGCCAGCAGTTTAGCGGGACTTGACCAGTACTTC.

V is TRBV11-2 and J is TRBJ2-3; 9 bases match TRBD2. V lost 2 bases, J lost 5 bases, and 11 bases stayed unmatched. This CDR3 contains 17 residues. CDR1 and CDR2 (germline): SGHAT, FQNNGV. This CDR3 reads CASSLTRTSAVRDTQYF. CDR3 sequence (DNA): TGTGCCAGCAGCTTAACTAGGACTAGCGCAGTTAGAGATACGCAGTATTTT. Looking up the rest from reference TRBV11-2 and TRBJ2-3 gives the full variable domain: EAGVAQSPRYKIIEKRQSVAFWCNPISGHATLYWYQQILGQGPKLLIQFQNNGVVDDSQLPKDRFSAERLKGVDSTLKIQPAKLEDSAVYLCASSLTRTSAVRDTQYFGPGTRLTVL.